The rows below give T cell receptor beta chains drawn from one sample of a study of T-cell reconstitution after alpha-beta-depleted transplantation in children. Via MiXCR, TCRdb re-called the PCR reads, giving one row per CDR3 protein. Of 500,000 to 600,000 distinct CDR3 sequences listed, 25% to 30% were seen once; the top ten hold about a third. The specimen comprised PBMCs, sampled before TCRalphabeta/CD19-depleted stem cell transplant. These receptors came from a boy under three years old with Wiskott-Aldrich syndrome, due to receive a stem cell transplant. Both conserved end residues are part of each CDR3.

V gene: TRBV12-3/TRBV12-4; J gene: TRBJ2-2; CDR3 protein: CASSLGASSSPGELFF
V gene: TRBV12-3/TRBV12-4; J gene: TRBJ1-5; CDR3 protein: CASSRIPDRGNQPQHF
V gene: TRBV5-1; J gene: TRBJ2-2; CDR3 protein: CASSFLAGGTGELFF
V gene: TRBV9; J gene: TRBJ1-1; CDR3 protein: CASSAGQPTEAFF
V gene: TRBV5-1; J gene: TRBJ2-2; CDR3 protein: CASSRASTGELFF
V gene: TRBV5-4; J gene: TRBJ2-7; CDR3 protein: CASSLAGRLYEQYF
V gene: TRBV12-3/TRBV12-4; J gene: TRBJ1-5; CDR3 protein: CASSPGLRTGNQPQHF
V gene: TRBV7-2; J gene: TRBJ1-4; CDR3 protein: CASSRDDRVNEKLFF
V gene: TRBV5-1; J gene: TRBJ2-1; CDR3 protein: CASSLRASGSRNEQFF
V gene: TRBV5-1; J gene: TRBJ1-1; CDR3 protein: CASRTTVETEAFF
V gene: TRBV7-3; J gene: TRBJ2-3; CDR3 protein: CASSVSGFTDTQYF
V gene: TRBV19; J gene: TRBJ2-2; CDR3 protein: CASSIPLLAGGGTGELFF
V gene: TRBV11-2; J gene: TRBJ2-1; CDR3 protein: CASSSHIPGTSGDLNEQFF
V gene: TRBV4-1; J gene: TRBJ1-6; CDR3 protein: CASSQGSGSSYNSPLHF
V gene: TRBV12-3/TRBV12-4; J gene: TRBJ2-3; CDR3 protein: CASSKRPDTQYF
V gene: TRBV5-1; J gene: TRBJ2-7; CDR3 protein: CASSSSPTYEQYF
V gene: TRBV6-4; J gene: TRBJ1-2; CDR3 protein: CASSERQGSYGYTF
V gene: TRBV20-1; J gene: TRBJ2-3; CDR3 protein: CSAWSAGGPNTQYF
V gene: TRBV29-1; J gene: TRBJ2-5; CDR3 protein: CSVGTGQETQYF
V gene: TRBV10-3; J gene: TRBJ2-2; CDR3 protein: CAISELPPGELFF
V gene: TRBV14; J gene: TRBJ2-1; CDR3 protein: CASSQGRGRIINEQFF
V gene: TRBV2; J gene: TRBJ2-7; CDR3 protein: CASSAPPEQYF
V gene: TRBV28; J gene: TRBJ1-3; CDR3 protein: CASSLGGLQYSGNTIYF
V gene: TRBV4-1; J gene: TRBJ2-7; CDR3 protein: CASSRGQGLSYEQYF
V gene: TRBV18; J gene: TRBJ2-2; CDR3 protein: CASSTITGPGELFF
V gene: TRBV20-1; J gene: TRBJ2-2; CDR3 protein: CSASVGAMNTGELFF
V gene: TRBV4-2; J gene: TRBJ2-1; CDR3 protein: CASSQTDEQFF
V gene: TRBV7-3; J gene: TRBJ2-1; CDR3 protein: CASSSRLGHNEQFF
V gene: TRBV12-3/TRBV12-4; J gene: TRBJ2-2; CDR3 protein: CASSFGRGTGELFF
V gene: TRBV20-1; J gene: TRBJ2-3; CDR3 protein: CSARDRAGGRGTDTQYF
V gene: TRBV12-3/TRBV12-4; J gene: TRBJ1-2; CDR3 protein: CASSLFSIQRSGYTF
V gene: TRBV3-1; J gene: TRBJ2-2; CDR3 protein: CASSQLEAGELFF
V gene: TRBV12-3/TRBV12-4; J gene: TRBJ1-2; CDR3 protein: CASSLEGAGYTF
V gene: TRBV12-3/TRBV12-4; J gene: TRBJ1-2; CDR3 protein: CASRGQGLYYGYTF
V gene: TRBV5-1; J gene: TRBJ2-2; CDR3 protein: CASSPRTGGSTGELFF
V gene: TRBV12-3/TRBV12-4; J gene: TRBJ2-1; CDR3 protein: CASSQQGVTYNEQFF
V gene: TRBV28; J gene: TRBJ2-7; CDR3 protein: CASSSTRAMDEQYF
V gene: TRBV10-3; J gene: TRBJ2-1; CDR3 protein: CAIRDAGLAGYNEQFF
V gene: TRBV19; J gene: TRBJ1-2; CDR3 protein: CASTSNYGYTF
V gene: TRBV11-2; J gene: TRBJ2-2; CDR3 protein: CASSLDDRVLNTGELFF
V gene: TRBV11-1; J gene: TRBJ1-1; CDR3 protein: CASSLAGGRPEAFF
V gene: TRBV5-1; J gene: TRBJ2-7; CDR3 protein: CASSLNGPTSGYEQYF
V gene: TRBV7-2; J gene: TRBJ2-3; CDR3 protein: CASSPPTRTDTQYF
V gene: TRBV5-1; J gene: TRBJ2-5; CDR3 protein: CASCTTVGETQYF
V gene: TRBV20-1; J gene: TRBJ2-3; CDR3 protein: CSAASGRGADTQYF
V gene: TRBV7-6; J gene: TRBJ2-2; CDR3 protein: CASSLGGTSGKITGELFF
V gene: TRBV7-6; J gene: TRBJ2-1; CDR3 protein: CASSPRPKNNEQFF
V gene: TRBV10-3; J gene: TRBJ2-7; CDR3 protein: CAISGYYEQYF
V gene: TRBV9; J gene: TRBJ2-1; CDR3 protein: CASSVTWFLSSYNEQFF
V gene: TRBV29-1; J gene: TRBJ1-1; CDR3 protein: CSVGLQGGTEAFF
V gene: TRBV15; J gene: TRBJ2-1; CDR3 protein: CATSRDMSGRGNEQFF
V gene: TRBV20-1; J gene: TRBJ2-1; CDR3 protein: CSARAGGPDSNEQFF
V gene: TRBV5-1; J gene: TRBJ2-1; CDR3 protein: CASSLQGASSPGLAGHSSQFF
V gene: TRBV7-2; J gene: TRBJ2-1; CDR3 protein: CASSLYFGEQFF
V gene: TRBV11-2; J gene: TRBJ1-2; CDR3 protein: CASSLGMGGYTF